This T cell receptor beta chain was found in a study of shared clonotypes between healthy human individuals. The study ran the assay at deep level. It was around 190 ng DNA, 33,000 or so T cell genomes, that sorted-subset replicate PCRs used. Under the authors' procedure: Junction-only sequences produced by ImmunoSEQ had no quality scores, so filtering differed. Clones were sequenced by immunoSEQ multiplex PCR, and TCRdb holds only the in-frame ones, with some missing. The V and J calls and clone size are taken from that table; D and trimming were inferred from the DNA. This sample has around 750,000 clones, with roughly 70% found just once. This CDR3 is 14 amino acids long. CDR1 MNHEY and CDR2 SVGAGI come from the germline V gene. V dropped 5 bases and J dropped 3; count of bases not matched to a gene: 6.

This receptor was identified in a woman in her 30s in good health. The rearrangement links TRBV6-5 to TRBJ1-1, with 7 bases lining up with TRBD1. The sample was memory CD4+ T cells sorted from blood. The subset is: CD45RA-negative fraction. The CDR3 region has the DNA TGTGCCAGCAGTCCCGGGGGACAGTACACTGAAGCTTTCTTT. Amino acid sequence: CASSPGGQYTEAFF.